The TCR beta chain under discussion was sequenced for a study of CD8 T cells in Susac syndrome. This clonotype came up once. The CDR3 sequence is 13 residues long. V was pared by 4 bases and J by 5 bases, with 6 bases of the junction left unmatched. The germline gives CDR1 SGHRS, CDR2 YFSETQ. When the RNA was reverse transcribed, random hexamers were used with an input of roughly 0.45 to 1 ug. The immunoSEQ assay covered 54 Vbeta and 13 Jbeta segments for CDR3. TCRdb independently ran MiXCR on the immunoSEQ multiplex PCR reads; one entry per CDR3 protein. Of some 400,000 distinct CDR3 sequences listed, roughly 85% were seen once; the top ten hold roughly 0.11%. The multiple sclerosis controls were treatment-naive patients, and their relapsing-remitting disease was stable or active. The CD8+ and CD4+ T cells were negatively isolated, with the TEMRA cells enriched by FACS.

The genes are TRBV5-1 and TRBJ2-7, with 7 bases identical to TRBD1. The source material was CD8+ T cells from PBMCs. The TCR originated in a human donor with multiple sclerosis. As DNA, the CDR3 is TGCGCCAGCAGCACTGACAGGGTCAACGAGCAGTACTTC. Its translation: CASSTDRVNEQYF. Complete variable domain (other parts from reference TRBV5-1 and TRBJ2-7): KAGVTQTPRYLIKTRGQQVTLSCSPISGHRSVSWYQQTPGQGLQFLFEYFSETQRNKGNFPGRFSGRQFSNSRSEMNVSTLELGDSALYLCASSTDRVNEQYFGPGTRLTVT.